Within the sample, the clone carrying this TCR beta chain is medium-sized (0.01 to 0.1%). The cDNA was produced through 5'RACE with 10-nucleotide random UMIs. TCRdb processed the 5' RACE reads anew with MiXCR; each CDR3 protein has one entry. The repertoire holds about 65,000 distinct CDR3 sequences, with over 4% as singletons. This record belongs to a study of neurological immune-mediated disorders. With 6 bases removed from V and 4 bases from J, the gap between germline ends came to 10 bases. Germline V gene data show CDR1 as ENHRY and CDR2 as SYGVKD. CDR3 length: 13 residues. The receptor was isolated from a middle-aged man with multiple sclerosis. The sequenced material came from PBMCs. The V and J genes are TRBV10-3 and TRBJ1-5; D gene unclear. Here the CDR3 DNA reads TGTGCCATCAGAGACACGCGGAATCAGCCCCAGCATTTT. This encodes CAIRDTRNQPQHF.